One sample yielded the 30 T cell receptor beta chains listed below, sequenced in a study of blood T cell repertoires in COVID-19 (dated by TCRdb to 2019 to 2021). Libraries were prepared through the immunoSEQ multiplex PCR assay. The table was pulled from immuneACCESS by TCRdb, which kept in-frame rearrangements only. Such tables lose some clones; where checked, under half of the loss comes from unresolved V genes, and the rest has no known cause. The sample profile shows 250,000 or so clones; about 88% of them were found once. 4% to 5% of the sample rests with the top ten. Sequenced material: peripheral blood. These receptors all come from a woman aged 40 to 50 who had recovered from COVID-19.

The chain links TRBV7-2 to TRBJ2-3; 12 bases match TRBD2. Germline CDR1 SGHTA, CDR2 FQGNSA. The CDR3 is 16 amino acids. The V segment lost 5 bases and the J segment 5 bases; nucleotides outside the gene matches: 8. CDR3 nucleotides: TGTGCCAGCAGCGAAAGACTAGCGGGGGTCTTAGATACGCAGTATTTT. Amino acids: CASSERLAGVLDTQYF.

This chain links TRBV5-4 with TRBJ2-7; TRBD2 aligns across 8 bases. Germline assignment: CDR1 SGHNT and CDR2 YYREEE (reference sequence). The length of the CDR3 is 13 residues. The V and J ends lost 4 bases and 6 bases, in that order; junction bases with no gene match: 6. For the CDR3, the DNA is TGTGCCAGCAGCCCCCGGGAGGGCCGCGAGCAGTACGTC. Amino acids: CASSPREGREQYV.

This clone occurred once. The chain recombines TRBV19 with TRBJ1-2, with D possibly being TRBD1 (6 bases). The CDR3 length is 13 residues. V lost 6 bases and J lost 3, with 11 bases in between. CDR1 LNHDA and CDR2 SQIVND come from the germline V gene (reference sequence). DNA of the CDR3: TGTGCCAGTAGGGGGGACAACTACTATGGCTACACCTTC. This codes for CASRGDNYYGYTF.

V is TRBV11-1 and J is TRBJ1-1, with TRBD1 as a possible D gene (6 bases). This CDR3 comprises 14 residues. V shed 5 bases and J shed 1 base, with 11 bases lying between them. The germline V gene has CDR1 SGHAT and CDR2 FQDESV (reference sequence). The CDR3 is CASSPQGTNTEAFF. DNA for the CDR3: TGTGCCAGCAGCCCCCAGGGGACGAACACTGAAGCTTTCTTT.

The chain links TRBV27 to TRBJ1-1, with 7 bases lining up with TRBD1. The germline V gene encodes CDR1 MNHEY and CDR2 SMNVEV (reference sequence). With 5 bases clipped from V and 5 bases from J, the junction kept 8 bases outside the gene matches. This CDR3 has 14 residues. Here the CDR3 reads CASSGRGRGTEAFF. The CDR3, as DNA: TGTGCCAGCAGTGGCAGGGGGAGAGGTACTGAAGCTTTCTTT.

The chain uses TRBV28 and TRBJ1-5, with D unclear. V was pared by 5 bases and J by 9 bases, with 11 bases between. This CDR3 is 12 amino acids long. CDR1 is MDHEN and CDR2 is SYDVKM in the germline V gene. In nucleotides, the CDR3 is TGTGCCAGCAGTCCTCGTTCGCGGCCCCAGCATTTT. Translating it yields CASSPRSRPQHF. The full variable domain, in which reference TRBV28 and TRBJ1-5 provide the parts outside the CDR3, is DVKVTQSSRYLVKRTGEKVFLECVQDMDHENMFWYRQDPGLGLRLIYFSYDVKMKEKGDIPEGYSVSREKKERFSLILESASTNQTSMYLCASSPRSRPQHFGDGTRLSIL.

The J gene is TRBJ1-1, the V gene TRBV29-1; D gene unclear. This CDR3 has 15 residues. The germline V gene has CDR1 SQVTM and CDR2 ANQGSEA. With 3 bases removed from V and 0 bases from J, the gap between germline ends came to 14 bases. CDR3 DNA: TGCAGCGTTGAGAGGGTCTCTGATCTGAACACTGAAGCTTTCTTT. Translating gives CSVERVSDLNTEAFF.

The chain recombines TRBV30 with TRBJ2-7; 13 bases are shared with TRBD2. The germline CDR1 and CDR2 sequences are GTSNPN and SVGIG (reference sequence). V gave up 0 bases and J gave up 5 bases; unmatched junction bases: 10. The CDR3 is 17 amino acids. The DNA of the CDR3 is TGTGCCTGGAGTGTAAGGCGACGGACTAGCGGGGGACACGAGCAGTACGTC. Amino acids: CAWSVRRRTSGGHEQYV.

This clone has a single count. The chain has TRBV7-9 and TRBJ1-2; D unclear. This CDR3 spans 16 amino acids. CDR1 and CDR2 (germline): SEHNR, FQNEAQ (reference sequence). V shed 2 bases and J shed 4 bases, with 17 bases lying between them. In DNA, the CDR3 is TGTGCCAGCAGCTTAAGACGTACAGAAGGAGGCTATGGCTACACCTTC. Translated, it gives CASSLRRTEGGYGYTF.

The chain employs TRBV20-1 and TRBJ2-3; D is undetermined. Per the germline V gene, CDR1 is DFQATT and CDR2 is SNEGSKA (reference sequence). Between the trimmed V and J ends, which lost 3 bases and 1 base, there was a span of 14 bases. The CDR3 is 15 residues long. CDR3 nucleotides: TGCAGTGCTAGTCAAGGCGGCTTGGGCACAGATACGCAGTATTTT. Protein sequence: CSASQGGLGTDTQYF.

The chain combines TRBV18 with TRBJ2-2; 8 bases align to TRBD2. The germline V gene has CDR1 KGHSH and CDR2 LQKENI. V trimming: 3 bases; J trimming: 7 bases; junction bases outside the gene matches: 13. The CDR3 totals 17 residues. Here the CDR3 reads CASSPSREGKGGGELFF. CDR3 DNA sequence: TGTGCCAGCTCACCTAGCCGGGAGGGAAAAGGGGGCGGGGAGCTGTTTTTT.

The CDR3 here is CASSPPGDGYTF. The CDR3 DNA sequence: TGTGCCAGCTCACCGCCAGGGGATGGCTACACCTTC. V and J are TRBV18 and TRBJ1-2; perhaps TRBD1 as D (6 bases). Looked up from germline, CDR1 is KGHSH and CDR2 is LQKENI. The CDR3 is 12 residues long. Trimming left V 3 bases short and J 6 bases short, with 8 bases between.

The DNA of the CDR3 is TGTGCCAGCAGCTTAGACTTCACCGGGGAGCTGTTTTTT. It encodes CASSLDFTGELFF. The chain joins TRBV11-3 to TRBJ2-2; D gene unclear. The CDR3 runs 13 residues. CDR1 is SGHNT and CDR2 is YENEEA in the germline V gene. Trimming stripped 0 bases from V and 4 bases from J, with 3 bases between.

The count of this clone is one. The chain is built from TRBV7-3 and TRBJ2-1; 10 positions agree with TRBD1. V gave up 4 bases and J gave up 9 bases; unmatched junction bases: 12. The CDR3 sequence is 16 residues long. Germline CDR1 reads SGHTA; CDR2 reads FQGTGA. The CDR3 is CASSSTGTGAWVEQFF. The CDR3 DNA sequence: TGTGCCAGCAGCTCTACCGGGACAGGGGCATGGGTTGAGCAGTTCTTC.

The chain employs TRBV6-2 or TRBV6-3 and TRBJ1-5, with D unresolved. Looked up from germline, CDR1 is MNHEY and CDR2 is SVGEGT. The V and J ends lost 5 bases and 3 bases respectively, with 11 bases between them. The CDR3 spans 14 residues. DNA of the CDR3: TGTGCCAGCAGTCCCCGGACTTTCAATCAGCCCCAGCATTTT. Its translation: CASSPRTFNQPQHF.

The V call is TRBV7-3, the J call TRBJ2-1; 10 nucleotides align to TRBD2. Germline CDR1 is SGHTA and CDR2 is FQGTGA. J lost 7 bases, V lost 6 bases, and 9 bases had no gene match. The CDR3 is 15 amino acids. As DNA, the CDR3 is TGTGCCAGCAGTCGTGGGGCTAGCGGGGGAAATGAGCAGTTCTTC. This codes for CASSRGASGGNEQFF. The full variable domain, its missing parts supplied by reference TRBV7-3 and TRBJ2-1, is GAGVSQTPSNKVTEKGKYVELRCDPISGHTALYWYRQSLGQGPEFLIYFQGTGAADDSGLPNDRFFAVRPEGSVSTLKIQRTERGDSAVYLCASSRGASGGNEQFFGPGTRLTVL.

The chain has TRBV24-1 and TRBJ2-1; 8 bases align to TRBD1. The trim removed 4 bases at V and 4 bases at J, leaving 20 bases unmatched. Germline CDR1 KGHDR, CDR2 SFDVKD. The CDR3 contains 20 residues. The CDR3 region has the DNA TGTGCCACCAGTGACACCCCGGGACAGGCCCAATACTCGGATTACAATGAGCAGTTCTTC. The encoded protein is CATSDTPGQAQYSDYNEQFF.

Details on this clone: Mismatch with germline at one junction end may stem from a read error. DNA of the CDR3: TGTGCCAGCATTCGGACTAGCGGGGGGGTTTGGTTCTTC. It translates to CASIRTSGGVWFF. This sequence joins TRBV2 and TRBJ2-7, with TRBD2 matching over 15 bases. The CDR3 runs 13 residues. Germline lookup yields CDR1 SNHLY and CDR2 FYNNEI.

The genes are TRBV4-3 and TRBJ2-3, with no clear D. This CDR3 spans 18 amino acids. Germline V gives CDR1 LGHNA, CDR2 YSLEER. V was cut by 1 base and J by 0 bases, with 17 bases left in between. CDR3: CASSQVRLDGPSTDTQYF. The CDR3 region has the DNA TGCGCCAGCAGCCAAGTTCGTCTAGACGGTCCTAGCACAGATACGCAGTATTTT.

The chain has TRBV5-1 and TRBJ2-2, with 8 bases lining up with TRBD1. The germline V gene encodes CDR1 SGHRS and CDR2 YFSETQ. The length of the CDR3 is 17 residues. V lost 0 bases and J lost 7; bases outside the gene matches: 11. This chain's CDR3 is CASSLAVPGGDGGELFF. The CDR3 DNA reads TGCGCCAGCAGCTTGGCGGTCCCAGGGGGCGATGGCGGGGAGCTGTTTTTT.

The gene calls are TRBV9 and TRBJ1-6; a possible D gene is TRBD1 (5 bases). The CDR3 spans 15 residues. Trimming left V 4 bases short and J 8 bases short, with 16 bases between. Germline lookup yields CDR1 SGDLS and CDR2 YYNGEE. CDR3 region: CASSLTTGVDSPLHF. The DNA of the CDR3 is TGTGCCAGCAGCCTAACTACAGGCGTTGATTCACCCCTCCACTTT.

The chain uses TRBV21-1 and TRBJ1-5; TRBD1 is taken as the D call from the table, unchecked against the DNA. TRBV21-1 is recorded as a pseudogene. The CDR3 is made up of 16 amino acids. The CDR3 reads CASSKAAPGCNQPQHF. The CDR3 DNA follows: TGTGCCAGCAGCAAAGCGGCGCCAGGGTGCAATCAGCCCCAGCATTTT.

The chain uses TRBV29-1 and TRBJ2-5; tentative D call: TRBD2 (6 bases). V lost 7 bases and J lost 4, with 16 bases in between. CDR1 and CDR2 from the germline V gene are SQVTM and ANQGSEA. This CDR3 comprises 13 residues. CDR3 nucleotide sequence: TGCAGCGGTGCTAGCGATGGAGGAGAGACCCAGTACTTC. It specifies CSGASDGGETQYF.

V is TRBV5-3 and J is TRBJ1-1; 7 bases align to TRBD1. TRBV5-3 is treated as an ORF (open reading frame) with a function not yet certain. The CDR3 extends over 15 amino acids. The J segment lost 1 base and the V segment lost 4 bases, leaving 7 bases of the junction unmatched. The CDR3 loop reads CARSIRTGANTEAFF. For the CDR3, the DNA is TGTGCCAGAAGCATACGAACAGGGGCGAACACTGAAGCTTTCTTT.

This chain joins TRBV21-1 and TRBJ1-2. TRBV21-1 is deemed a pseudogene. The CDR3 contains 16 residues. CDR3 nucleotide sequence: TGTGCCAGCAGCAAAGTGAGGGAGAACAGTAACTATGGCTACACCTTC. Its protein product is CASSKVRENSNYGYTF.

This rearrangement joins TRBV6-5 to TRBJ1-1; a weak D match, TRBD1 (5 bases). CDR3 size: 13 residues. Trimming shortened V by 6 bases and J by 3 bases, and 11 bases separated the two germline ends. The germline gives CDR1 MNHEY, CDR2 SVGAGI. CDR3 nucleotide sequence: TGTGCCAGCAGCTCCGGGGACTACACTGAAGCTTTCTTT. As protein: CASSSGDYTEAFF.

The chain joins TRBV9 to TRBJ1-3; the D gene is possibly TRBD1 (5 bases). The V gene lost 0 bases and the J gene lost 5 bases, with 18 bases spanning the gap. This CDR3 has 17 amino acids. CDR1 and CDR2 (germline): SGDLS, YYNGEE. DNA for the CDR3: TGTGCCAGCAGCGTAGAGGTGGACGGACACCCAAGAAACACCATATATTTT. This sequence encodes CASSVEVDGHPRNTIYF.

The J gene is TRBJ1-5, the V gene TRBV6-6; a weak D match, TRBD1 (5 bases). The CDR3 is made up of 13 amino acids. Germline assignment: CDR1 MNHNY and CDR2 SVGAGI (reference sequence). With 6 bases removed from V and 3 bases from J, the gap between germline ends came to 9 bases. The CDR3 DNA is TGTGCCAGCAGAGTCAGGGACAATCAGCCCCAGCATTTT. The encoded protein is CASRVRDNQPQHF.

The chain couples TRBV15 to TRBJ2-5; TRBD2 aligns across 8 bases. Germline loops: CDR1 LNHNV, CDR2 YYDKDF (reference sequence). CDR3 length equals 16 residues. The V gene end was trimmed by 0 bases and the J gene end by 3 bases; junction bases not matched to a gene: 6. The CDR3 nucleotides read TGTGCCACCAGCAGAGATCTCTCGGGAGGGGAAGAGACCCAGTACTTC. It translates to CATSRDLSGGEETQYF.

The chain employs TRBV9 and TRBJ1-5, with TRBD1 identical over 10 bases. CDR3 length: 15 residues. With V trimmed by 3 bases and J by 7 bases, 7 bases remained unmatched. The germline CDR1 and CDR2 sequences are SGDLS and YYNGEE. This CDR3 is CASSADRGLIQPQHF. CDR3 sequence (DNA): TGTGCCAGCAGCGCCGACAGGGGGCTTATACAGCCCCAGCATTTT.